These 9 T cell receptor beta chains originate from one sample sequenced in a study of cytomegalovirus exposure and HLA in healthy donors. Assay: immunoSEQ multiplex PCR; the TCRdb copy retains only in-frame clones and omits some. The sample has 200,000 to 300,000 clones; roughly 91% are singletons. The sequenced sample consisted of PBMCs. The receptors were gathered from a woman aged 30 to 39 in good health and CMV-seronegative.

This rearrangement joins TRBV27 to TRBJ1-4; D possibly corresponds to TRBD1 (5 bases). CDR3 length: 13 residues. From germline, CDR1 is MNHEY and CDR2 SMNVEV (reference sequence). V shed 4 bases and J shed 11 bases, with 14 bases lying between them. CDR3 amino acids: CASSSFVEGKLFF. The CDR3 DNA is TGTGCCAGCAGTTCCTTTGTGGAGGGGAAACTGTTTTTT.

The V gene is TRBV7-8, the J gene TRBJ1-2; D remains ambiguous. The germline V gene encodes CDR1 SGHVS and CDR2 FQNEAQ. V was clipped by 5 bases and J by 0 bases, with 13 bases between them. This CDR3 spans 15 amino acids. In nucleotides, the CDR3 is TGTGCCAGCAGCCCAAGGGAGGGAGCTAACTATGGCTACACCTTC. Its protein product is CASSPREGANYGYTF.

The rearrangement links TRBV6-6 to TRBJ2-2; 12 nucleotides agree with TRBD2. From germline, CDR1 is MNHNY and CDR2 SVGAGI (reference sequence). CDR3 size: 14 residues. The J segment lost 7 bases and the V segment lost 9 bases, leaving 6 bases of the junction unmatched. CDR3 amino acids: CASLAGGTYGELFF. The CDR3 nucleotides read TGTGCCAGTCTAGCGGGAGGGACCTACGGGGAGCTGTTTTTT.

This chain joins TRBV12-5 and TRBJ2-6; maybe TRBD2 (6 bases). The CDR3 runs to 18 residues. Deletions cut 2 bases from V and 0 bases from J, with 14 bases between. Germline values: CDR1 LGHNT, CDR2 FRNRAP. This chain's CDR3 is CASGLIRDGSSGANVLTF. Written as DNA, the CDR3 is TGTGCTAGTGGTTTGATCCGGGACGGGAGCTCTGGGGCCAACGTCCTGACTTTC. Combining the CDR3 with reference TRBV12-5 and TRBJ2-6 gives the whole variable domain DARVTQTPRHKVTEMGQEVTMRCQPILGHNTVFWYRQTMMQGLELLAYFRNRAPLDDSGMPKDRFSAEMPDATLATLKIQPSEPRDSAVYFCASGLIRDGSSGANVLTFGAGSRLTVL.

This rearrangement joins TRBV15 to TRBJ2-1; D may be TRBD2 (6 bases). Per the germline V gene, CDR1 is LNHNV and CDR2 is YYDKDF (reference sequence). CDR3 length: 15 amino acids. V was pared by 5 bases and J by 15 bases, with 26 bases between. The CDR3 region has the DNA TGTGCCACCAGCGGGTGGGTGGGAGGTTCCGATGTTGCGTTCTTC. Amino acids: CATSGWVGGSDVAFF.

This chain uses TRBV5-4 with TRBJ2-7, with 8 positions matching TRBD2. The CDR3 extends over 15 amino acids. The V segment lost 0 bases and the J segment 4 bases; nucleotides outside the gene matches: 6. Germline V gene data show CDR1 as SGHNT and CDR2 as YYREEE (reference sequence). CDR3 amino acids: CASSLAAGVPYEQYF. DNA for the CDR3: TGTGCCAGCAGCTTGGCAGCGGGAGTCCCGTACGAGCAGTACTTC.

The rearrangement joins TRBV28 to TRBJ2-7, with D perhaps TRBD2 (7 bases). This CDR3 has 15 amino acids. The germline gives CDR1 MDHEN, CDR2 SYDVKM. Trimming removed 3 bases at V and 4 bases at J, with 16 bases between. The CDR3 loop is CASSFRGGASYEQYF. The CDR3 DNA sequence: TGTGCCAGCAGTTTTCGCGGGGGCGCTTCTTACGAGCAGTACTTC.

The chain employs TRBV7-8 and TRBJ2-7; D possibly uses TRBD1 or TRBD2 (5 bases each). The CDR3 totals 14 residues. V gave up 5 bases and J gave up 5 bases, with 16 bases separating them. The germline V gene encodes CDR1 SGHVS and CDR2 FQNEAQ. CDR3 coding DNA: TGTGCCAGCAGCATGCGAGAGGGGAATCACGAGCAGTACTTC. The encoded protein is CASSMREGNHEQYF.

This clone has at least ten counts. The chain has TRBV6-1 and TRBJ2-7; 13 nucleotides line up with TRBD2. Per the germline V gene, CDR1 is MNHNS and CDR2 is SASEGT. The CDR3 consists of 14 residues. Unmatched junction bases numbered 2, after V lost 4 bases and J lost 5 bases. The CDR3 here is CASSGTSGSDEQYF. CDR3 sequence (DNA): TGTGCCAGCAGTGGGACTAGCGGGAGTGACGAGCAGTACTTC.